This T cell receptor (beta chain) derives from a study of shared clonotypes between healthy human individuals. A remark on this clone: As yet, its antigen is unknown.

Whole-study results and caveats: Naive subsets usually exceeded memory subsets in estimated richness. Non-shared clonotypes displayed generation probabilities falling below those of clonotypes present in all four donors. Sharing across four donors was highest in naive CD4 (roughly 5%) and lowest in memory CD8 (roughly 0.4%).

CDR1 SEHNR and CDR2 FQNEAQ come from the germline V gene (reference sequence). The CDR3 sequence is 12 residues long. The V gene lost 5 bases and the J gene lost 4 bases, with 5 bases spanning the gap. The authors split each subset's genomic DNA evenly across several immunoSEQ plates. TCRdb's copy holds only in-frame clones and misses some; the assay was immunoSEQ multiplex PCR. The table records nearly 2 million clones, over 85% of them present only once. Naive CD8 cells, CD45RO-negative and positively selected for CCR7, excluded terminally differentiated effector memory CD45RA+ cells. The genes are TRBV7-9 and TRBJ1-4; D unclear. The clonotype was recovered from a man between 18 and 35 years old in good health. Source material: naive CD8+ T cells sorted from blood. DNA of the CDR3: TGTGCCAGCAGCGTGGATAATGAAAAACTGTTTTTT. Translating gives CASSVDNEKLFF. The entire variable domain, with the rest obtained from reference TRBV7-9 and TRBJ1-4, is as follows: DTGVSQNPRHKITKRGQNVTFRCDPISEHNRLYWYRQTLGQGPEFLTYFQNEAQLEKSRLLSDRFSAERPKGSFSTLEIQRTEQGDSAMYLCASSVDNEKLFFGSGTQLSVL.